These 4 T cell receptor beta chains came from one sample sequenced in a study of shared clonotypes between healthy human individuals. Assay used: immunoSEQ multiplex PCR; TCRdb lists only in-frame clones, some missing. The sample lists 2 million to 2.5 million clones, almost 96% occurring once. The specimen sequenced was naive CD4+ T cells sorted from blood. Sample subset: CD45RA+ positively selected. These TCRs come from a man between 18 and 35 years old in good health.

This clone has only one observation. This chain connects TRBV5-6 to TRBJ2-3, with a possible D match to TRBD1 (5 bases). CDR3 length: 15 residues. The ends were cut back, 0 bases at V and 3 bases at J, with 11 bases in the middle. Germline CDR1 SGHDT, CDR2 YYEEEE. Here the CDR3 reads CASSLAGKGTDTQYF. CDR3 DNA: TGTGCCAGCAGCTTGGCAGGGAAAGGGACAGATACGCAGTATTTT.

The chain has TRBV30 and TRBJ2-3, with 8 bases fitting TRBD1. The CDR3 covers 14 residues. Germline values: CDR1 GTSNPN, CDR2 SVGIG (reference sequence). V gave up 3 bases and J gave up 2 bases; unmatched junction bases: 4. This CDR3 reads CAWSRGQVTDTQYF. CDR3 in DNA: TGTGCCTGGAGCAGGGGGCAGGTCACAGATACGCAGTATTTT.

The rearrangement joins TRBV9 to TRBJ2-7; possibly TRBD1 or TRBD2 for D (7 bases each). The CDR3 runs to 16 residues. Trimming took 5 bases from V and 3 from J, leaving 21 bases between them. Germline-derived CDR1 and CDR2 are SGDLS and YYNGEE. CDR3 coding DNA: TGTGCCAGCAGTCCCGGGGAGGGGGCAACTTTCTACGAGCAGTACTTC. Its protein is CASSPGEGATFYEQYF.

A word on this clone: In the same sample, other DNA sequences code for this CDR3. This rearrangement joins TRBV19 to TRBJ1-5; D perhaps matches TRBD1 (5 bases). Germline values: CDR1 LNHDA, CDR2 SQIVND (reference sequence). V shed 4 bases and J shed 1 base, with 8 bases lying between them. The CDR3 consists of 14 residues. CDR3 loop: CASSNGGSNQPQHF. CDR3 in DNA: TGTGCCAGTAGTAATGGGGGAAGCAATCAGCCCCAGCATTTT. Drawing the rest from reference TRBV19 and TRBJ1-5, the complete variable domain is DGGITQSPKYLFRKEGQNVTLSCEQNLNHDAMYWYRQDPGQGLRLIYYSQIVNDFQKGDIAEGYSVSREKKESFPLTVTSAQKNPTAFYLCASSNGGSNQPQHFGDGTRLSIL.